Each of the 28 T cell receptor beta chains below was sequenced from the same sample in a study of blood T cell repertoires in COVID-19. TCRdb's table, derived via immunoSEQ multiplex PCR, lists solely in-frame clones and lacks some. The sample yields approximately 310,000 clones, approximately 89% seen once. Sequenced sample: peripheral blood. The receptor source for this set is a woman aged 50 to 65 who had recovered from COVID-19.

This clone was seen a single time. This chain uses TRBV7-2 with TRBJ2-2; D remains ambiguous. Germline V lookup: CDR1 SGHTA, CDR2 FQGNSA. The CDR3 has 17 amino acids. V was cut by 0 bases and J by 4 bases, with 15 bases left in between. CDR3 nucleotide sequence: TGTGCCAGCAGCTTAGCTATTAGATTCGCGGCCACCGGGGAGCTGTTTTTT. Amino acid sequence: CASSLAIRFAATGELFF.

The chain combines TRBV4-3 with TRBJ1-6; 7 nucleotides match TRBD1. V lost 0 bases to trimming and J lost 5 bases; unmatched junction nucleotides: 4. The V gene's germline CDR1 is LGHNA and CDR2 YSLEER. CDR3 size: 16 residues. The CDR3 loop is CASSQDFGTDNSPLHF. The DNA of the CDR3 is TGCGCCAGCAGCCAAGATTTCGGGACAGATAATTCACCCCTCCACTTT.

This clone was seen only a few times. This chain connects TRBV30 to TRBJ2-7; tentatively, D is TRBD1 (5 bases). The germline CDR1 and CDR2 sequences are GTSNPN and SVGIG (reference sequence). The CDR3 loop spans 13 amino acids. V shed 0 bases and J shed 3 bases, with 9 bases lying between them. CDR3 amino acids: CAWSVDRDYEQYF. The DNA for the CDR3 is TGTGCCTGGAGTGTAGACAGAGACTACGAGCAGTACTTC.

V usage is TRBV12-5 and J usage is TRBJ2-3; TRBD2 agrees at 9 bases. The CDR3 covers 18 residues. The J segment lost 2 bases and the V segment lost 6 bases, leaving 15 bases of the junction unmatched. Germline loops: CDR1 LGHNT, CDR2 FRNRAP. CDR3 loop: CASGWAPRLAGPTDTQYF. The CDR3 DNA is TGTGCTAGTGGCTGGGCCCCCCGGCTAGCGGGGCCCACAGATACGCAGTATTTT. The full variable domain, its missing parts supplied by reference TRBV12-5 and TRBJ2-3, is DARVTQTPRHKVTEMGQEVTMRCQPILGHNTVFWYRQTMMQGLELLAYFRNRAPLDDSGMPKDRFSAEMPDATLATLKIQPSEPRDSAVYFCASGWAPRLAGPTDTQYFGPGTRLTVL.

The chain is built from TRBV19 and TRBJ1-1; no clear D gene. The CDR3 is made up of 16 amino acids. Germline loops: CDR1 LNHDA, CDR2 SQIVND (reference sequence). V was pared by 7 bases and J by 5 bases, with 23 bases between. The CDR3: CASKANSLGHGTEAFF. CDR3 DNA sequence: TGTGCCAGTAAGGCCAACTCGCTTGGGCATGGGACTGAAGCTTTCTTT. The full variable domain, rest sourced from reference TRBV19 and TRBJ1-1, is DGGITQSPKYLFRKEGQNVTLSCEQNLNHDAMYWYRQDPGQGLRLIYYSQIVNDFQKGDIAEGYSVSREKKESFPLTVTSAQKNPTAFYLCASKANSLGHGTEAFFGQGTRLTVV.

The chain joins TRBV11-3 to TRBJ2-7, with no clear D. The CDR3 length is 18 residues. The germline V and J ends were trimmed by 1 base and 3 bases, with 22 bases remaining between them. Germline assignment: CDR1 SGHNT and CDR2 YENEEA. The CDR3 here is CASSLVESRNEKVYEQYF. DNA of the CDR3: TGTGCCAGCAGCTTAGTAGAATCACGAAACGAAAAAGTCTACGAGCAGTACTTC.

The chain recombines TRBV18 with TRBJ2-7; 8 bases line up with TRBD1. From germline, CDR1 is KGHSH and CDR2 LQKENI. Trimming at V came to 2 bases and at J to 5 bases, leaving 5 bases not matched to a gene. The CDR3 length is 14 residues. The chain's CDR3 is CASSPEDRVHEQYF. CDR3 DNA: TGTGCCAGCTCACCAGAGGACAGGGTTCACGAGCAGTACTTC.

This clone was recorded a few times. The chain combines TRBV4-3 with TRBJ2-6; maybe TRBD2 (5 bases). V was shortened by 0 bases and J by 4 bases, with 10 bases between the two germline ends. Per germline, CDR1 LGHNA and CDR2 YSLEER. This CDR3 is built from 16 residues. The CDR3 reads CASSQDVGSGANVLTF. The CDR3 bases are TGCGCCAGCAGCCAAGATGTGGGGAGCGGGGCCAACGTCCTGACTTTC.

V gene TRBV7-9 combines with J gene TRBJ2-5; no clear D. CDR3 length equals 13 residues. CDR1 is SEHNR, CDR2 FQNEAQ, per germline (reference sequence). V was pared by 2 bases and J by 3 bases, with 7 bases between. This CDR3 is CASSLTLKETQYF. In DNA form, the CDR3 reads TGTGCCAGCAGCTTAACATTAAAAGAGACCCAGTACTTC.

The chain carries TRBV2 and TRBJ2-2; a possible D gene is TRBD2 (6 bases). V was trimmed by 4 bases and J by 4 bases, leaving 10 bases between them. The CDR3 sequence is 14 residues long. Germline V gene data show CDR1 as SNHLY and CDR2 as FYNNEI. DNA of the CDR3: TGTGCCAGCAGTGTCGAGACTAGCACCGGGGAGCTGTTTTTT. It translates to CASSVETSTGELFF. Looking up the rest from reference TRBV2 and TRBJ2-2 gives the full variable domain: EPEVTQTPSHQVTQMGQEVILRCVPISNHLYFYWYRQILGQKVEFLVSFYNNEISEKSEIFDDQFSVERPDGSNFTLKIRSTKLEDSAMYFCASSVETSTGELFFGEGSRLTVL.

The V call is TRBV7-2, the J call TRBJ1-6; 8 bases agree with TRBD1. Trimming at V came to 4 bases and at J to 10 bases, leaving 9 bases not matched to a gene. The CDR3 contains 15 residues. Looked up from germline, CDR1 is SGHTA and CDR2 is FQGNSA. The CDR3 here is CASSWATGVESPLHF. Here the CDR3 DNA reads TGTGCCAGCAGCTGGGCGACAGGGGTGGAGTCACCCCTCCACTTT. Full variable domain (remainder filled in from reference TRBV7-2 and TRBJ1-6): GAGVSQSPSNKVTEKGKDVELRCDPISGHTALYWYRQSLGQGLEFLIYFQGNSAPDKSGLPSDRFSAERTGGSVSTLTIQRTQQEDSAVYLCASSWATGVESPLHFGNGTRLTVT.

This rearrangement joins TRBV5-4 to TRBJ1-3; weak D call: TRBD1 (5 bases). This CDR3 is built from 15 residues. CDR1 SGHNT and CDR2 YYREEE come from the germline V gene (reference sequence). The V end lost 0 bases, the J end lost 2 bases, and 9 bases lay between the germline ends. This CDR3 reads CASSLGGVTGNTIYF. The CDR3 nucleotides read TGTGCCAGCAGCTTGGGGGGGGTGACTGGAAACACCATATATTTT.

This clone showed up just a few times. The rearrangement joins TRBV5-6 to TRBJ2-5; TRBD1 agrees at 7 bases. Losses at the gene ends were 0 bases for V and 5 bases for J; bases not matched to a gene: 7. The CDR3 has 15 residues. CDR1 and CDR2 (germline): SGHDT, YYEEEE. The CDR3 is CASSLGSGGWETQYF. The CDR3 DNA follows: TGTGCCAGCAGCTTGGGATCAGGGGGATGGGAGACCCAGTACTTC.

This sequence joins TRBV10-3 and TRBJ2-3; D perhaps matches TRBD2 (5 bases). V was shortened by 6 bases and J by 0 bases, with 10 bases between the two germline ends. The CDR3 spans 14 residues. Germline values: CDR1 ENHRY, CDR2 SYGVKD. The CDR3: CAIRRATSTDTQYF. The CDR3 nucleotides are TGTGCCATCAGGAGGGCGACTAGCACAGATACGCAGTATTTT.

This clone was seen a single time. V gene TRBV6-6 combines with J gene TRBJ1-5, with TRBD1 matching over 9 bases. The CDR3 sequence is 15 residues long. Germline loops: CDR1 MNHNY, CDR2 SVGAGI (reference sequence). The junction had 4 bases not matched to a gene; V was cut back by 0 bases and J by 7 bases. The CDR3 DNA reads as TGTGCCAGCAGTTACTCGTGGACAGGGGACCAGCCCCAGCATTTT. Amino acids: CASSYSWTGDQPQHF.

The rearrangement uses TRBV19 and TRBJ2-5, with 10 bases fitting TRBD1. CDR1 LNHDA and CDR2 SQIVND come from the germline V gene (reference sequence). V gave up 5 bases and J gave up 3 bases; unmatched junction bases: 3. The CDR3 length is 14 residues. The CDR3 is CASSLGQGKETQYF. The CDR3 DNA reads TGTGCCAGTAGTCTGGGACAGGGGAAAGAGACCCAGTACTTC.

This clone was recorded once. This chain joins TRBV9 and TRBJ2-7; the D is unclear. Germline CDR1 is SGDLS and CDR2 is YYNGEE. The CDR3 contains 13 residues. Trimming left V 0 bases short and J 5 bases short, with 9 bases between. The CDR3 spells CASSVATLDEQYF. DNA of the CDR3: TGTGCCAGCAGCGTAGCGACTCTAGACGAGCAGTACTTC.

The rearrangement links TRBV28 to TRBJ1-4; D is undetermined. V was pared by 4 bases and J by 4 bases, with 4 bases between. CDR1 and CDR2 from the germline V gene are MDHEN and SYDVKM. The CDR3 extends over 12 amino acids. The DNA for the CDR3 is TGTGCCAGCAGTTCCCATAATGAAAAACTGTTTTTT. It is translated as CASSSHNEKLFF.

The CDR3 loop is CASSVLTGRQETQYF. DNA for the CDR3: TGTGCCAGCAGCGTACTTACGGGAAGACAAGAGACCCAGTACTTC. This rearrangement joins TRBV9 to TRBJ2-5; tentative D call: TRBD2 (5 bases). Per germline, CDR1 SGDLS and CDR2 YYNGEE. Trimming took off 1 base at V and 2 bases at J, with 12 bases between the two ends. This CDR3 region has 15 residues.

This chain links TRBV11-2 with TRBJ2-1; 15 bases map to TRBD2. Germline values: CDR1 SGHAT, CDR2 FQNNGV. The CDR3 extends over 16 amino acids. V gave up 5 bases and J gave up 8 bases; unmatched junction bases: 7. CDR3 loop: CASSLGTSGRWYEQFF. The CDR3 DNA is TGTGCCAGCAGCCTTGGGACTAGCGGGAGGTGGTATGAGCAGTTCTTC.

This chain connects TRBV20-1 to TRBJ2-1; D possibly matches TRBD1 or TRBD2 (5 bases each). Germline CDR1 is DFQATT and CDR2 is SNEGSKA (reference sequence). Trimming cost V 3 bases and J 0 bases, with 9 bases left between them. CDR3 length equals 14 residues. The CDR3 loop is CSASEGSSYNEQFF. CDR3 nucleotide sequence: TGCAGTGCTAGTGAGGGGAGCTCCTACAATGAGCAGTTCTTC.

J is TRBJ1-6 and V is TRBV5-5; D not certain. Between the trimmed V and J ends, which lost 0 bases and 9 bases, there was a span of 13 bases. The CDR3 runs 15 residues. Germline CDR1 is SGHKS and CDR2 is YYEKEE (reference sequence). CDR3 nucleotides: TGTGCCAGCAGCTTGGAACCTCCAGAGGGTTCACCCCTCCACTTT. It codes for CASSLEPPEGSPLHF.

The genes are TRBV28 and TRBJ2-5; 7 positions agree with TRBD1. This CDR3 spans 13 amino acids. Unmatched junction bases numbered 5, after V lost 5 bases and J lost 5 bases. CDR1 MDHEN and CDR2 SYDVKM come from the germline V gene. The CDR3 DNA reads as TGTGCCAGCAGTGGGACAGTCGCGGAGACCCAGTACTTC. Its protein is CASSGTVAETQYF.

In its sample, this clone was seen a few times. The chain joins TRBV19 to TRBJ2-5; 10 bases are a match to TRBD2. The CDR3 contains 15 residues. Germline V gene sequence: CDR1 LNHDA, CDR2 SQIVND (reference sequence). J gave up 5 bases and V 5 bases, and 8 bases lay outside the gene matches. The CDR3 loop is CASSVTGTSAETQYF. The CDR3 nucleotides read TGTGCCAGTAGTGTCACCGGGACTAGCGCGGAGACCCAGTACTTC.

J is TRBJ1-2 and V is TRBV5-1, with D tentatively TRBD1 (5 bases). V lost 4 bases, J lost 8 bases, and 15 bases lay in between. Germline V CDR1 and CDR2: SGHRS, YFSETQ. This CDR3 spans 13 amino acids. CDR3 residues: CASSPGRSGGYTF. In DNA form, the CDR3 reads TGCGCCAGCAGCCCCGGGAGGTCAGGGGGCTACACCTTC. Based on the CDR3 plus reference TRBV5-1 and TRBJ1-2, the full variable domain is KAGVTQTPRYLIKTRGQQVTLSCSPISGHRSVSWYQQTPGQGLQFLFEYFSETQRNKGNFPGRFSGRQFSNSRSEMNVSTLELGDSALYLCASSPGRSGGYTFGSGTRLTVV.

The J gene is TRBJ2-3, the V gene TRBV18, with unresolved D. Germline CDR1 is KGHSH and CDR2 is LQKENI. Trimming shortened V by 4 bases and J by 4 bases, and 15 bases separated the two germline ends. This CDR3 comprises 15 residues. The DNA of the CDR3 is TGTGCCAGCTCACTACGGGTCCTAGAGGCAGATACGCAGTATTTT. The encoded protein is CASSLRVLEADTQYF.

The rearrangement uses TRBV5-1 and TRBJ1-1, with D uncertain. With 7 bases removed from V and 0 bases from J, the gap between germline ends came to 10 bases. Germline V lookup: CDR1 SGHRS, CDR2 YFSETQ. The CDR3 contains 13 residues. CDR3: CASRGEMNTEAFF. CDR3 sequence (DNA): TGCGCCAGCCGCGGGGAGATGAACACTGAAGCTTTCTTT.

The rearrangement joins TRBV9 to TRBJ1-4; D might be TRBD1 (6 bases). Looked up from germline, CDR1 is SGDLS and CDR2 is YYNGEE. CDR3 length equals 13 residues. Trimming removed 3 bases at V and 6 bases at J, with 9 bases between. This CDR3 is CASSAYRDEKLFF. The DNA of the CDR3 is TGTGCCAGCAGCGCGTACAGGGATGAAAAACTGTTTTTT.